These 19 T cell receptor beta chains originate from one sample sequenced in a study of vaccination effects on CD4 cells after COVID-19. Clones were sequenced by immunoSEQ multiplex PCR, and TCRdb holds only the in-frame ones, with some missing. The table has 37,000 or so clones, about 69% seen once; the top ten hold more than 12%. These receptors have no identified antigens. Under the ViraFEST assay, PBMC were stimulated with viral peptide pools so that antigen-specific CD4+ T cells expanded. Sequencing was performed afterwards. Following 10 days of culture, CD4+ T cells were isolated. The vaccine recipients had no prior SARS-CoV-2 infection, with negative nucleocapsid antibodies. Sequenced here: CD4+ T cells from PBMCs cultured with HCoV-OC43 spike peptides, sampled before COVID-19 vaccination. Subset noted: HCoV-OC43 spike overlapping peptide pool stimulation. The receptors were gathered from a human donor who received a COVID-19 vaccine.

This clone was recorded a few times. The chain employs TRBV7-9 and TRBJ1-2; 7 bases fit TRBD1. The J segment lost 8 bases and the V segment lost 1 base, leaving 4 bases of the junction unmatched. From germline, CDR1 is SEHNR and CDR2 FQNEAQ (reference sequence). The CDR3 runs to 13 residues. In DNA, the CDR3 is TGTGCCAGCAGCTTAGTACAGGGGAAGGGCTACACCTTC. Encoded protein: CASSLVQGKGYTF.

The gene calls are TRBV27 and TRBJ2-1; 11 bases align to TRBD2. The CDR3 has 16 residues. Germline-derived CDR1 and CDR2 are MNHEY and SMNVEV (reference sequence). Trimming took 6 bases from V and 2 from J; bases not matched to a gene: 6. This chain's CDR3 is CASSIAGGGAYNEQFF. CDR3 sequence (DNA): TGTGCCAGCAGCATAGCGGGAGGGGGGGCCTACAATGAGCAGTTCTTC.

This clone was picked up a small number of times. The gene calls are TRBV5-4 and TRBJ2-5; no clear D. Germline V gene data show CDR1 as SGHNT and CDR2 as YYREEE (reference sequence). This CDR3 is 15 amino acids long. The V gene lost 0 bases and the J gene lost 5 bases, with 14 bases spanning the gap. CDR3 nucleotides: TGTGCCAGCAGCTTGGTGGGCGGTCGTCGGGAGACCCAGTACTTC. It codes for CASSLVGGRRETQYF.

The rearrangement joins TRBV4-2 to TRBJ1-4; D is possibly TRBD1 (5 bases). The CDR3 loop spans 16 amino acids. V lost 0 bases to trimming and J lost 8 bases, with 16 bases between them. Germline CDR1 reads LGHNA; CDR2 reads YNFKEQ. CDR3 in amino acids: CASSQDVTGGGEKLFF. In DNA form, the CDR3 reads TGTGCCAGCAGCCAAGACGTTACGGGGGGAGGGGAAAAACTGTTTTTT.

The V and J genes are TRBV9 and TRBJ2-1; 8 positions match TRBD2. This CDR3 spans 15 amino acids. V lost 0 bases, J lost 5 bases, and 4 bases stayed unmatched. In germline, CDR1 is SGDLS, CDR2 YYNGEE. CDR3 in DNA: TGTGCCAGCAGCGTAGCCCAGCGGGAGCACAATGAGCAGTTCTTC. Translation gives CASSVAQREHNEQFF.

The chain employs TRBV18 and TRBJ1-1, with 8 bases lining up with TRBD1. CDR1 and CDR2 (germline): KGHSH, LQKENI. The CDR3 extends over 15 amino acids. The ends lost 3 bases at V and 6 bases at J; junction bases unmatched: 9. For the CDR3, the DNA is TGTGCCAGCTCACCGCGGGACAGGCTTGGGGCTGAAGCTTTCTTT. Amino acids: CASSPRDRLGAEAFF.

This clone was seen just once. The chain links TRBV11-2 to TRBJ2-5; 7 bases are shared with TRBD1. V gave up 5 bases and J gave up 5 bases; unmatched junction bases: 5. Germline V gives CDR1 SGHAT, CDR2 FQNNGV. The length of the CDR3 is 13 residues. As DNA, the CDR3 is TGTGCCAGCAGCCGCGACAGGGATGAGACCCAGTACTTC. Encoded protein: CASSRDRDETQYF.

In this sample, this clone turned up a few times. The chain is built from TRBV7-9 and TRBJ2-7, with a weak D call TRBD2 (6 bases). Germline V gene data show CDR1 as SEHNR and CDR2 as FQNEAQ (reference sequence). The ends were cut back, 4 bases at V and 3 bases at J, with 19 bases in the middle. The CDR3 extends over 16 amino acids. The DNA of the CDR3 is TGTGCCAGCAGCTCGAACCGGGACTCCCGATTCTACGAGCAGTACTTC. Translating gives CASSSNRDSRFYEQYF.

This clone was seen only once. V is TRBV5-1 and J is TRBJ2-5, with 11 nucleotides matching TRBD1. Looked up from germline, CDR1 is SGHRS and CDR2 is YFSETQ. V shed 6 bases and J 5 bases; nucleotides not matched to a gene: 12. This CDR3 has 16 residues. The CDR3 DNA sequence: TGCGCCAGCACCAGGACAGGGGGCCTTGATTTTGAGACCCAGTACTTC. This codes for CASTRTGGLDFETQYF.

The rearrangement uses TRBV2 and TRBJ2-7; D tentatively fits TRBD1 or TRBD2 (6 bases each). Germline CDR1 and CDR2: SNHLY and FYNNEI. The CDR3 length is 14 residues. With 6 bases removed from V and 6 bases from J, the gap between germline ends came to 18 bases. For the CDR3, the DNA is TGTGCCAGCAGCTTTGGGGGCGGGATGGGCGAGCAGTACTTC. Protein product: CASSFGGGMGEQYF.

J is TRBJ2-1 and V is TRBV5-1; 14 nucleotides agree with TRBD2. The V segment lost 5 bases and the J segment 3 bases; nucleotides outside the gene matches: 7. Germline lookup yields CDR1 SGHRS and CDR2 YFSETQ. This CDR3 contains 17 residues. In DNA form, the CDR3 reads TGCGCCAGCAGTAGGACTAGCGGGGGGAAAAACTACAATGAGCAGTTCTTC. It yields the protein CASSRTSGGKNYNEQFF.

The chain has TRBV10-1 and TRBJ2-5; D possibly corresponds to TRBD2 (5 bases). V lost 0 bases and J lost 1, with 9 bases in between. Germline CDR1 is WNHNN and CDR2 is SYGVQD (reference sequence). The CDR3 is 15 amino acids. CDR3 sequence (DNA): TGCGCCAGCAGTGAGTCGAGGGTGTCCCAAGAGACCCAGTACTTC. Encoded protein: CASSESRVSQETQYF.

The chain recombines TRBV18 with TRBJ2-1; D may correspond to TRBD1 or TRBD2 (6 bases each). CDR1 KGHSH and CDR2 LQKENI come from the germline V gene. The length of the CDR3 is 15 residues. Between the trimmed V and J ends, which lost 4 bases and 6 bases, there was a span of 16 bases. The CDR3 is CASSLDRRVINEQFF. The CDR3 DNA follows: TGTGCCAGCTCACTAGACAGGAGGGTGATCAATGAGCAGTTCTTC.

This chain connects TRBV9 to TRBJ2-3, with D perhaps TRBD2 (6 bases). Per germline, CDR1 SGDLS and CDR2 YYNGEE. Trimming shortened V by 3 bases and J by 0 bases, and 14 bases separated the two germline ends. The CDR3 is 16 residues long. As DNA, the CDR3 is TGTGCCAGCAGCGGACCCGGGACTCGAAGCACAGATACGCAGTATTTT. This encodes CASSGPGTRSTDTQYF.

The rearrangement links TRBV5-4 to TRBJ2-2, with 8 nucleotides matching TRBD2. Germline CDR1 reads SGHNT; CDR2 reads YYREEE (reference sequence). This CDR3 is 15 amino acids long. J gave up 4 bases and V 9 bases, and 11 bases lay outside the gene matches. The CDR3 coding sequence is TGTGCCACCAGGGTCGGGGGGGCAGGCACCGGGGAGCTGTTTTTT. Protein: CATRVGGAGTGELFF.

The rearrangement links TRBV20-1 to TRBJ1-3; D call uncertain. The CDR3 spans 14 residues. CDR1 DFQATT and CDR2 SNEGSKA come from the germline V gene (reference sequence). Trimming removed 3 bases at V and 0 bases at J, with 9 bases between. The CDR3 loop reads CSASPRSSGNTIYF. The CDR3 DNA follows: TGCAGTGCTAGTCCAAGGAGCTCTGGAAACACCATATATTTT.

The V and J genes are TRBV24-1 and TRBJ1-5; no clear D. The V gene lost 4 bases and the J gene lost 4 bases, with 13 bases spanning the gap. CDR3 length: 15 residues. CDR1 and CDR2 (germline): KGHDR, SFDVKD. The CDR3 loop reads CATSEGQPGNQPQHF. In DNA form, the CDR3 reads TGTGCCACCAGTGAAGGTCAACCTGGGAATCAGCCCCAGCATTTT.

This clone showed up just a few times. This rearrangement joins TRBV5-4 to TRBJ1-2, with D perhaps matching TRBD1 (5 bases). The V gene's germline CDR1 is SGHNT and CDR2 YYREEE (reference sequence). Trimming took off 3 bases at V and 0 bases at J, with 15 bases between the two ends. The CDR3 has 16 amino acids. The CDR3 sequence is CASSYQGVFANYGYTF. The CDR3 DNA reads TGTGCCAGCAGCTATCAGGGTGTTTTCGCTAACTATGGCTACACCTTC.

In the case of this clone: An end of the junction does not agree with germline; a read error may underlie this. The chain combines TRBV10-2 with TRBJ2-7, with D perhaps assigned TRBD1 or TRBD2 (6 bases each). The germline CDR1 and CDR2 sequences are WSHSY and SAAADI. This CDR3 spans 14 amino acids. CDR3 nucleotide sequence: TGCGCCAGCAATGAGGGGGGCTCCTTCTACGAGCAGTACTTC. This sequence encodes CASNEGGSFYEQYF.